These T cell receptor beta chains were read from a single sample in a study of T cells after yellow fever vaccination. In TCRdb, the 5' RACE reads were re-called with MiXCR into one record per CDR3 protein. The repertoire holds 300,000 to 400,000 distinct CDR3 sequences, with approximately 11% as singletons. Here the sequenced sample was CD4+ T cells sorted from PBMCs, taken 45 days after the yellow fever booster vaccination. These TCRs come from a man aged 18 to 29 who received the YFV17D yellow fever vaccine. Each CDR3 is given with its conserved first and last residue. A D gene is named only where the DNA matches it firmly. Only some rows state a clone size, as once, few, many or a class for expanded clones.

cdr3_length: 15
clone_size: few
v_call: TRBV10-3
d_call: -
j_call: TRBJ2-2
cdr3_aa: CAISERERNTGELFF
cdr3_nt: TGTGCCATCAGTGAACGGGAGCGAAACACCGGGGAGCTGTTTTTT

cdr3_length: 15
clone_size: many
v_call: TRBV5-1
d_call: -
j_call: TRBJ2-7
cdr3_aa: CASSLLSGRAYEQYF
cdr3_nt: TGCGCCAGCAGCTTGCTATCTGGGAGAGCCTACGAGCAGTACTTC

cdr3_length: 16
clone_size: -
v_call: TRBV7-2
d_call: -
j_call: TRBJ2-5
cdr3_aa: CASSRGGVASTETQYF
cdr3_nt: TGTGCCAGCAGCCGAGGGGGGGTCGCGTCCACAGAGACCCAGTACTTC

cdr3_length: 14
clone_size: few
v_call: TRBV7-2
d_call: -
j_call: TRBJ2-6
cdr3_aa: CASSSHSGANVLTF
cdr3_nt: TGTGCCAGCAGCTCCCACTCTGGGGCCAACGTCCTGACTTTC

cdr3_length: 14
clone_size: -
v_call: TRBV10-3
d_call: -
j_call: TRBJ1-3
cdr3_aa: CAIGGLPSGNTIYF
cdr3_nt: TGTGCCATCGGCGGTCTCCCCTCTGGAAACACCATATATTTT

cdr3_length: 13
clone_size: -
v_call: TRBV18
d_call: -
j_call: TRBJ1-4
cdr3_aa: CASSPRGNEKLFF
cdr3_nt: TGTGCCAGCTCACCAAGGGGGAATGAAAAACTGTTTTTT

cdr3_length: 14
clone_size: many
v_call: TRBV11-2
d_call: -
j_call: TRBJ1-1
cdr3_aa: CASTPWGGLTEAFF
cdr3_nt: TGTGCCAGCACCCCTTGGGGGGGGCTAACTGAAGCTTTCTTT

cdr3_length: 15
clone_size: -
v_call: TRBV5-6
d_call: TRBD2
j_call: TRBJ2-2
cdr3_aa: CASSLVRGGTGELFF
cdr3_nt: TGTGCCAGCAGCTTGGTCCGGGGGGGCACCGGGGAGCTGTTTTTT

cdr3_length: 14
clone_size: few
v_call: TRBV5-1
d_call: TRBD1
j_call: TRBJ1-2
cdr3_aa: CASSLGTGPYGYTF
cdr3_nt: TGCGCCAGCAGCTTGGGGACAGGGCCATATGGCTACACCTTC

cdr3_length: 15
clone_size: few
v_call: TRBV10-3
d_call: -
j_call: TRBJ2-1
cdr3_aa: CAISGESGSYNEQFF
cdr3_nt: TGTGCCATCAGTGGCGAGTCAGGGTCCTACAATGAGCAGTTCTTC

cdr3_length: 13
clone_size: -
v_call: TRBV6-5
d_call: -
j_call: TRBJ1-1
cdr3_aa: CASSYSIISEAIF
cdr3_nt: TGTGCCAGCAGTTACTCGATTATTTCTGAAGCTATCTTT